This T cell receptor beta chain appears in the sequencing data of a study of CD8 T cells in Susac syndrome. Random hexamers primed reverse transcription of roughly 0.5 to 1 ug RNA. The TCR beta CDR3 was amplified by immunoSEQ multiplex PCR across 54 Vbeta, 13 Jbeta. MiXCR was run by TCRdb on the immunoSEQ multiplex PCR reads, yielding one entry per CDR3 protein. The sample shows about 130,000 distinct CDR3 sequences, less than 95% of them seen only once. The CD8+ and CD4+ T cells were negatively isolated, with the TEMRA cells enriched by FACS. Input material: CD4+ T cells from PBMCs. This clonotype was obtained from a human donor with multiple sclerosis.

CDR3 residues: CASSLSRGKPQHF. The CDR3, as DNA: TGTGCCAGCAGTTTATCAAGGGGAAAGCCCCAGCATTTT. V is TRBV27 and J is TRBJ1-5; D might be TRBD1 (5 bases). The CDR3 covers 13 residues. Germline-derived CDR1 and CDR2 are MNHEY and SMNVEV (reference sequence). V gave up 0 bases and J gave up 8 bases, with 8 bases separating them.